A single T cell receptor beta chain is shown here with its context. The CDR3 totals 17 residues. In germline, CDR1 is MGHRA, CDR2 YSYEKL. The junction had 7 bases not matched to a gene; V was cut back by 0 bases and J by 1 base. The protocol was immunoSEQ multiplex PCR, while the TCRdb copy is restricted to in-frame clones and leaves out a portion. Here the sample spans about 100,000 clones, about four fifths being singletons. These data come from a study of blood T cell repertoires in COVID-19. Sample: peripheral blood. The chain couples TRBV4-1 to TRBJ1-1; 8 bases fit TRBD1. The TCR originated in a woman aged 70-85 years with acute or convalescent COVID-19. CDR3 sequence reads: CASSQDRQGIGNTEAFF. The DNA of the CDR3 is TGCGCCAGCAGCCAAGACCGACAGGGGATAGGGAACACTGAAGCTTTCTTT.